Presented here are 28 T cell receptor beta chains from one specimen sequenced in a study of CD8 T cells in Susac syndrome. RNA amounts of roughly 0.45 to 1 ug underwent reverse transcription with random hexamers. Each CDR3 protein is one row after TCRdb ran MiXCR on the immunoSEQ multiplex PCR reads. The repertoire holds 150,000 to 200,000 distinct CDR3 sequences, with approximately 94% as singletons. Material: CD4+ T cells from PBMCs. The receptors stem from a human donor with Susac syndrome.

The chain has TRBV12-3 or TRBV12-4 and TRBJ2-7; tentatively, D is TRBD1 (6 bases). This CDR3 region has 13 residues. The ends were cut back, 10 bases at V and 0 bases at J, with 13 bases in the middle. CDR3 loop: CATSRTDSYEQYF. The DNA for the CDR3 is TGTGCCACCTCTCGGACAGACTCCTACGAGCAGTACTTC.

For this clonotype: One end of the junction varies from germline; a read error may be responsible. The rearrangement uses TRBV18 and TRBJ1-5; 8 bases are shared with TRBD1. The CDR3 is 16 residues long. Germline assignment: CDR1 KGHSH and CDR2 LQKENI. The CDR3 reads CASSPPGDRSTQPQHF. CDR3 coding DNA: TGTGCCAGCTCCCCCCCAGGGGACAGGAGCACTCAGCCCCAGCATTTT.

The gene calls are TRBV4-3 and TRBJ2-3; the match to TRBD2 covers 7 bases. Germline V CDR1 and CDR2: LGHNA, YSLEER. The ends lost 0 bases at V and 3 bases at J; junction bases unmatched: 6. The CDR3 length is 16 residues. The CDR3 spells CASSQDLPGGTDTQYF. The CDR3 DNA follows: TGCGCCAGCAGCCAAGATCTCCCGGGGGGTACAGATACGCAGTATTTT.

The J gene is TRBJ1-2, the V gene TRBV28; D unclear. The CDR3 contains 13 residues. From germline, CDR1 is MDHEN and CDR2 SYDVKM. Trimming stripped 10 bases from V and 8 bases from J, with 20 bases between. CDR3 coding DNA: TGTGCCACCCTTTTTTTGGCTACCCGGGGCTACACCTTC. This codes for CATLFLATRGYTF.

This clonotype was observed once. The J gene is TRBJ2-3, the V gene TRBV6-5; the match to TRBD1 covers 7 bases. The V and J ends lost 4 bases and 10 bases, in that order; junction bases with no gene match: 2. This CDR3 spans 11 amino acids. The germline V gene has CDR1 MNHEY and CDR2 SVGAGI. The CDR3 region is CASSSGTAQYF. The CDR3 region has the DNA TGTGCCAGCAGTTCCGGGACAGCGCAGTATTTT.

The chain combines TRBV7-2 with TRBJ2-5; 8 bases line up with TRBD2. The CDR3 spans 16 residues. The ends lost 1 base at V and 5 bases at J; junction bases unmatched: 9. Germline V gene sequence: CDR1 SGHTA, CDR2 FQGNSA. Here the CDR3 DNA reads TGTGCCAGCAGCTTAGGAGGCGGGGGGCCATGGGAGACCCAGTACTTC. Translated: CASSLGGGGPWETQYF.

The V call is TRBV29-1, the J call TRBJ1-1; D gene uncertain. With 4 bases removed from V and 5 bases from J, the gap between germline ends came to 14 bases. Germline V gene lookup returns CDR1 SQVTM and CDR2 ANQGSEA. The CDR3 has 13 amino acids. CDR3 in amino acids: CSVGKGERTEAFF. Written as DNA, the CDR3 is TGCAGCGTTGGAAAGGGAGAACGGACTGAAGCTTTCTTT. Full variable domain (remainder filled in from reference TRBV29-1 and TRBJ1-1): SAVISQKPSRDICQRGTSLTIQCQVDSQVTMMFWYRQQPGQSLTLIATANQGSEATYESGFVIDKFPISRPNLTFSTLTVSNMSPEDSSIYLCSVGKGERTEAFFGQGTRLTVV.

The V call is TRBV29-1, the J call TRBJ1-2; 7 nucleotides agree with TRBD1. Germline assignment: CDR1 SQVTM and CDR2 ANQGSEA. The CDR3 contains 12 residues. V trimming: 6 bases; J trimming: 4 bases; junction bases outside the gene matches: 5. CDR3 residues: CSVHGTVYGYTF. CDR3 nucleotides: TGCAGCGTCCACGGGACAGTCTATGGCTACACCTTC. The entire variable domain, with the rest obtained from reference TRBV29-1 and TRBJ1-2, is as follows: SAVISQKPSRDICQRGTSLTIQCQVDSQVTMMFWYRQQPGQSLTLIATANQGSEATYESGFVIDKFPISRPNLTFSTLTVSNMSPEDSSIYLCSVHGTVYGYTFGSGTRLTVV.

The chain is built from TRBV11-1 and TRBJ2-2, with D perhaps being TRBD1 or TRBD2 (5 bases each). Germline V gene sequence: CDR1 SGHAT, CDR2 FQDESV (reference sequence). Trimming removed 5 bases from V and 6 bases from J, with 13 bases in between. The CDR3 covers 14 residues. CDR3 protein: CASSRGTLPGELFF. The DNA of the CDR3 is TGTGCCAGCAGCAGAGGGACGTTGCCCGGGGAGCTGTTTTTT.

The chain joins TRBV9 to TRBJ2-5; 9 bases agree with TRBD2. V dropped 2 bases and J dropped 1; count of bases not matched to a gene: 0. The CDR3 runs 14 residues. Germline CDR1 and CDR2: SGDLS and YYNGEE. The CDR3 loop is CASSVTSGQETQYF. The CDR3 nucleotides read TGTGCCAGCAGCGTGACTAGCGGCCAAGAGACCCAGTACTTC.

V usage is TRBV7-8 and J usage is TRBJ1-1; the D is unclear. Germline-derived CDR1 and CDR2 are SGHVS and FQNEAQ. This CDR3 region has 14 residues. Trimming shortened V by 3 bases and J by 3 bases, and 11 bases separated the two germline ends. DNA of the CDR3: TGTGCCAGCAGCTTGGACGGGAGGGACACTGAAGCTTTCTTT. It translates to CASSLDGRDTEAFF.

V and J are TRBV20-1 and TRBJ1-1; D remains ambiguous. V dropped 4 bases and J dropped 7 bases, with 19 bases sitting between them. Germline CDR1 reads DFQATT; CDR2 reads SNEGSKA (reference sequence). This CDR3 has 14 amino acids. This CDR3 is CSATPALARVEAFF. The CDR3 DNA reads TGCAGTGCTACCCCTGCCCTGGCCAGAGTTGAAGCTTTCTTT.

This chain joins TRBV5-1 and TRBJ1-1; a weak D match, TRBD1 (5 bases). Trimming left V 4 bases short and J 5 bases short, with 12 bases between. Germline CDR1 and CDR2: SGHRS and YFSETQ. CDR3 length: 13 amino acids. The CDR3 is CASSPEGWTEAFF. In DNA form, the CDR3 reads TGCGCCAGCAGCCCGGAGGGGTGGACTGAAGCTTTCTTT.

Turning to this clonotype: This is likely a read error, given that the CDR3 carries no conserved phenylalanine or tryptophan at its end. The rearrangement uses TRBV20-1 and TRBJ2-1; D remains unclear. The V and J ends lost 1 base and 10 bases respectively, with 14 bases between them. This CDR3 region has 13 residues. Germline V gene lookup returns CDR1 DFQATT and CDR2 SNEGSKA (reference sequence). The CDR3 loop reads CSARAAWVYEQFL. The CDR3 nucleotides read TGCAGTGCTAGAGCTGCGTGGGTCTACGAGCAGTTCTTG.

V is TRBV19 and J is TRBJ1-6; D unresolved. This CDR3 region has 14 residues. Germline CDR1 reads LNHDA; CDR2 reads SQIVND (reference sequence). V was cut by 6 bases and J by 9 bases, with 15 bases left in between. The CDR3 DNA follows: TGTGCCAGTAGCCGATCAGGTGCCGTTTCACCCCTCCACTTT. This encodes CASSRSGAVSPLHF.

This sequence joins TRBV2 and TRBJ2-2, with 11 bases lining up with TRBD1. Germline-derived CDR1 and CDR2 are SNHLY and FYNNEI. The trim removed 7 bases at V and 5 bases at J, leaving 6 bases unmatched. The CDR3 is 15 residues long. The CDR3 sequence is CASNVGQGATGELFF. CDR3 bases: TGTGCCAGCAACGTCGGACAGGGGGCTACCGGGGAGCTGTTTTTT. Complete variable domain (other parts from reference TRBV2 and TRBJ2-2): EPEVTQTPSHQVTQMGQEVILRCVPISNHLYFYWYRQILGQKVEFLVSFYNNEISEKSEIFDDQFSVERPDGSNFTLKIRSTKLEDSAMYFCASNVGQGATGELFFGEGSRLTVL.

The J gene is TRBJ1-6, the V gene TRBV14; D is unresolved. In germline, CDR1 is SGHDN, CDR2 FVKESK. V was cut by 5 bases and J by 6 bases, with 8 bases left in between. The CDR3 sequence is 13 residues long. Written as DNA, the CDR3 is TGTGCCAGCAGCTCCCAGGCTAATTCACCCCTCCACTTT. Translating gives CASSSQANSPLHF.

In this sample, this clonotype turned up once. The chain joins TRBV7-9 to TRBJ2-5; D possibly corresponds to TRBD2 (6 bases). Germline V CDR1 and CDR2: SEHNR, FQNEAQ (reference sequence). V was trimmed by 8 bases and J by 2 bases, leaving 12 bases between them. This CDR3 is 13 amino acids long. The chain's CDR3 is CASERGGQETQYF. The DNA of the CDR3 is TGTGCCAGCGAGAGGGGAGGTCAAGAGACCCAGTACTTC.

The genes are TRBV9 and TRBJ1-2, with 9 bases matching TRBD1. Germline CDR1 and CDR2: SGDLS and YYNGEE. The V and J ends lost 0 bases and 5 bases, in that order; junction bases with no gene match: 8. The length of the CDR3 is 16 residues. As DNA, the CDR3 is TGTGCCAGCAGCGTAGATAGCGGACAGGGGCATTATGGCTACACCTTC. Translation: CASSVDSGQGHYGYTF.

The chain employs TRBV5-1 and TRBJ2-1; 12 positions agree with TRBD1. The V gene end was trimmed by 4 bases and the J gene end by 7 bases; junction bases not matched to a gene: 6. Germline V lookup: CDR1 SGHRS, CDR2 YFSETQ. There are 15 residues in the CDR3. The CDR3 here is CASSEGQGASNEQFF. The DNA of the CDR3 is TGCGCCAGCAGCGAGGGACAGGGGGCCTCGAATGAGCAGTTCTTC.

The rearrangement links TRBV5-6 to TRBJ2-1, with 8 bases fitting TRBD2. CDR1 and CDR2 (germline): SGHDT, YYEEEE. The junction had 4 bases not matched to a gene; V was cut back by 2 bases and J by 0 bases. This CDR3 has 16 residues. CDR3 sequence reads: CASSFGGGSSYNEQFF. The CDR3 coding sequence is TGTGCCAGCAGCTTCGGGGGGGGGAGCTCCTACAATGAGCAGTTCTTC.

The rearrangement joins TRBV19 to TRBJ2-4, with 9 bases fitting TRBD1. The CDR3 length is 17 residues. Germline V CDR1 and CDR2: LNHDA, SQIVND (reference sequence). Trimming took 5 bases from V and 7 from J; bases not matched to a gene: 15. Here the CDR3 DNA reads TGTGCCAGTAGTCCTTACCTTTTTGGGACAGGGAAGAACATTCAGTACTTC. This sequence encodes CASSPYLFGTGKNIQYF.

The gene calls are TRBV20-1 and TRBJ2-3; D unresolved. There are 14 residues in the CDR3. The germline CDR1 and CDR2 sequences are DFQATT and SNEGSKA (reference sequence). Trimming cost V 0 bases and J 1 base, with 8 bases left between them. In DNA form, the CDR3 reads TGCAGTGCTAGAGAGGGGTTTGGCACAGATACGCAGTATTTT. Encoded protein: CSAREGFGTDTQYF.

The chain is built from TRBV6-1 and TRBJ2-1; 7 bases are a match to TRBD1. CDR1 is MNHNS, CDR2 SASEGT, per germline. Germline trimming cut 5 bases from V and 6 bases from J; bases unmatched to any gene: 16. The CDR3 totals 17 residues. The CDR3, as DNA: TGTGCCAGCAGTCCTATTTGGGACAGCTCCCACGGCAATGAGCAGTTCTTC. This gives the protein CASSPIWDSSHGNEQFF.

In DNA, the CDR3 is TGTGCCAGTAGATCTATCGGCGGGGGAGAGACCCAGTACTTC. This translates into CASRSIGGGETQYF. The chain has TRBV19 and TRBJ2-5; 7 bases align to TRBD2. V shed 6 bases and J 4 bases; nucleotides not matched to a gene: 8. The CDR3 length is 14 residues. Germline CDR1 LNHDA, CDR2 SQIVND (reference sequence). The variable domain in full, completed from reference TRBV19 and TRBJ2-5, reads DGGITQSPKYLFRKEGQNVTLSCEQNLNHDAMYWYRQDPGQGLRLIYYSQIVNDFQKGDIAEGYSVSREKKESFPLTVTSAQKNPTAFYLCASRSIGGGETQYFGPGTRLLVL.

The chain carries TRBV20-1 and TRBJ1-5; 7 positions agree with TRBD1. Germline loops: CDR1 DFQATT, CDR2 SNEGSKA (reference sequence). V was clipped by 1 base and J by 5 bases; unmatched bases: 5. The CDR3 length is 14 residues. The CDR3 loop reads CSARAPGGDQPQHF. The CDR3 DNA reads TGCAGTGCTAGAGCGCCAGGGGGGGATCAGCCCCAGCATTTT.

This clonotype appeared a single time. CDR3 DNA: TGTGCCAGCAGTTACTTACCAAGCGGCTCCTACAATGAGCAGTTCTTC. Protein: CASSYLPSGSYNEQFF. The rearrangement uses TRBV6-2 or TRBV6-3 and TRBJ2-1, with a tentative D call TRBD2 (5 bases). The V and J ends lost 1 base and 0 bases respectively, with 10 bases between them. CDR3 length: 16 residues. Germline-derived CDR1 and CDR2 are MNHEY and SVGEGT.

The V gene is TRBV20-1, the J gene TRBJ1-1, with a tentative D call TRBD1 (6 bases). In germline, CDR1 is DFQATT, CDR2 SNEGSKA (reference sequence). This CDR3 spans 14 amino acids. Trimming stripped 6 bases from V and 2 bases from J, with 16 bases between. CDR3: CSARVGGANTEAFF. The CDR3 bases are TGCAGTGCCCGAGTCGGGGGGGCAAACACTGAAGCTTTCTTT.